The 14 T cell receptor beta chains presented below share a single source sample, sequenced in a study of radiation and T cells in renal cell carcinoma. Assay: immunoSEQ multiplex PCR; the TCRdb copy retains only in-frame clones and omits some. Counted here are tens of thousands of clones, roughly 72% occurring once; the ten biggest clones make up under 7%. Stated time point: blood 2 weeks post-SBRT. Documented treatment: 15 Gy SBRT to primary tumor, nephrectomy 4 weeks later. The specimen was blood, collected from a patient whose treatment included radiotherapy and nephrectomy. The source is a man aged 60-69 years with renal cell carcinoma.

V gene TRBV29-1 combines with J gene TRBJ2-4; 9 nucleotides match TRBD1. The CDR3 loop spans 13 amino acids. The germline CDR1 and CDR2 sequences are SQVTM and ANQGSEA. V shed 8 bases, J shed 5 bases, and the junction held 7 bases outside the gene matches. The DNA for the CDR3 is TGCAGCAGTCGACAGGGGGGCGAAAACATTCAGTACTTC. It translates to CSSRQGGENIQYF.

The chain couples TRBV30 to TRBJ1-2; D gene unclear. Germline-derived CDR1 and CDR2 are GTSNPN and SVGIG (reference sequence). V was shortened by 4 bases and J by 5 bases, with 11 bases between the two germline ends. The CDR3 totals 12 residues. CDR3 nucleotide sequence: TGTGCCTGGACCCGAATGGGGTATGGCTACACCTTC. Encoded protein: CAWTRMGYGYTF.

The chain recombines TRBV5-6 with TRBJ2-7; D is unclear. The CDR3 runs 16 residues. CDR1 is SGHDT, CDR2 YYEEEE, per germline. V gave up 0 bases and J gave up 0 bases, with 13 bases separating them. The CDR3 loop reads CASSLAQLRSSYEQYF. DNA for the CDR3: TGTGCCAGCAGCTTGGCACAGCTAAGGAGCTCCTACGAGCAGTACTTC.

A few counts support this clone. In DNA, the CDR3 is TGTGCCAGCAGCGCACAGGGGACGATAGGGGGCTACACCTTC. Translating gives CASSAQGTIGGYTF. The V gene is TRBV9, the J gene TRBJ1-2; TRBD1 agrees at 7 bases. The junction had 10 bases not matched to a gene; V was cut back by 3 bases and J by 8 bases. The CDR3 contains 14 residues. Germline V CDR1 and CDR2: SGDLS, YYNGEE. Full variable domain (outside the CDR3, taken from reference TRBV9 and TRBJ1-2): DSGVTQTPKHLITATGQRVTLRCSPRSGDLSVYWYQQSLDQGLQFLIQYYNGEERAKGNILERFSAQQFPDLHSELNLSSLELGDSALYFCASSAQGTIGGYTFGSGTRLTVV.

V is TRBV6-5 and J is TRBJ2-2; D gene ambiguous. V was trimmed by 0 bases and J by 7 bases, leaving 15 bases between them. Germline lookup yields CDR1 MNHEY and CDR2 SVGAGI. The CDR3 covers 16 residues. DNA of the CDR3: TGTGCCAGCAGTTACTCTTTACTGGGTCTTATCGGGGAGCTGTTTTTT. This codes for CASSYSLLGLIGELFF.

The rearrangement joins TRBV14 to TRBJ1-3; D not resolved. The CDR3 is 17 amino acids. Germline lookup yields CDR1 SGHDN and CDR2 FVKESK. The ends were cut back, 6 bases at V and 0 bases at J, with 18 bases in the middle. CDR3 in DNA: TGTGCCAGCAGTCAAAGGCTCACAGCCAACTCTGGAAACACCATATATTTT. This translates into CASSQRLTANSGNTIYF. The full variable domain, in which reference TRBV14 and TRBJ1-3 provide the parts outside the CDR3, is EAGVTQFPSHSVIEKGQTVTLRCDPISGHDNLYWYRRVMGKEIKFLLHFVKESKQDESGMPNNRFLAERTGGTYSTLKVQPAELEDSGVYFCASSQRLTANSGNTIYFGEGSWLTVV.

This clone was counted between two and nine times. The CDR3 nucleotides read TGTGCCAGCAGTGAACTCAGGGAAGGCACTGAAGCTTTCTTT. Protein sequence: CASSELREGTEAFF. This rearrangement joins TRBV2 to TRBJ1-1; TRBD1 is a possible D gene (5 bases). With 2 bases removed from V and 4 bases from J, the gap between germline ends came to 11 bases. Germline V gene sequence: CDR1 SNHLY, CDR2 FYNNEI. This CDR3 spans 14 amino acids.

This chain uses TRBV27 with TRBJ1-4; tentatively, D is TRBD1 (6 bases). There are 14 residues in the CDR3. The V gene's germline CDR1 is MNHEY and CDR2 SMNVEV (reference sequence). The V end was cut by 5 bases, the J end by 11 bases, with 18 bases between. CDR3 protein: CASSPGRGAGKLFF. The CDR3 DNA sequence: TGTGCCAGCAGTCCGGGGAGGGGGGCCGGTAAACTGTTTTTT.

The CDR3 protein is CASSFSGRDEQYV. The CDR3 DNA is TGTGCCAGCAGCTTTAGCGGGAGAGACGAGCAGTACGTC. The chain uses TRBV7-9 and TRBJ2-7, with 9 bases lining up with TRBD2. The CDR3 runs 13 residues. CDR1 and CDR2 (germline): SEHNR, FQNEAQ (reference sequence). V shed 3 bases and J 5 bases; nucleotides not matched to a gene: 2.

This clone occurred a few times. The chain employs TRBV5-3 and TRBJ2-1; the D gene is possibly TRBD1 (6 bases). TRBV5-3 is an ORF, and what it does is uncertain. V was cut by 3 bases and J by 1 base, with 11 bases left in between. This CDR3 region has 15 residues. The CDR3 protein is CARSYRDNSYNEQFF. CDR3 bases: TGTGCCAGAAGCTACCGGGACAATTCCTACAATGAGCAGTTCTTC.

This CDR3 reads CASSLTVATNEKLFF. The DNA for the CDR3 is TGCGCCAGCAGCCTCACAGTCGCAACTAATGAAAAACTGTTTTTT. The chain uses TRBV5-1 and TRBJ1-4, with D unclear. The CDR3 runs 15 residues. In germline, CDR1 is SGHRS, CDR2 YFSETQ. Between the trimmed V and J ends, which lost 4 bases and 0 bases, there was a span of 10 bases. Variable domain in full (rest from reference TRBV5-1 and TRBJ1-4): KAGVTQTPRYLIKTRGQQVTLSCSPISGHRSVSWYQQTPGQGLQFLFEYFSETQRNKGNFPGRFSGRQFSNSRSEMNVSTLELGDSALYLCASSLTVATNEKLFFGSGTQLSVL.

This clone was detected only a few times. V usage is TRBV29-1 and J usage is TRBJ2-3; D is unresolved. Germline V gene data show CDR1 as SQVTM and CDR2 as ANQGSEA. Trimming took 0 bases from V and 2 from J, leaving 12 bases between them. CDR3 length equals 15 residues. For the CDR3, the DNA is TGCAGCGTTGAAGACAGCAGTTTACCCACAGATACGCAGTATTTT. Protein product: CSVEDSSLPTDTQYF.

This clone was counted between two and nine times. The chain joins TRBV7-2 to TRBJ2-2; D unresolved. Germline V gene lookup returns CDR1 SGHTA and CDR2 FQGNSA. The ends were cut back, 2 bases at V and 5 bases at J, with 9 bases in the middle. CDR3 length: 14 residues. The CDR3 sequence: CASSLTGWTGELFF. For the CDR3, the DNA is TGTGCCAGCAGCTTAACCGGGTGGACCGGGGAGCTGTTTTTT.

This chain uses TRBV7-6 with TRBJ2-3; D is perhaps TRBD2 (5 bases). The CDR3 covers 16 residues. The V end lost 1 base, the J end lost 0 bases, and 11 bases lay between the germline ends. Germline V CDR1 and CDR2: SGHVS, FNYEAQ. The CDR3 region is CASSLVLPGSTDTQYF. The CDR3 region has the DNA TGTGCCAGCAGCTTAGTACTCCCGGGGAGCACAGATACGCAGTATTTT.